This entry features one TCR beta chain sequence. This record belongs to a study of blood T cell repertoires in COVID-19. Germline lookup yields CDR1 MNHEY and CDR2 SMNVEV (reference sequence). With 4 bases clipped from V and 10 bases from J, the junction kept 4 bases outside the gene matches. The CDR3 length is 12 residues. Adults between roughly 18 and 95 years of age took part from fewer than 30 US areas. Sequencing was performed with immunoSEQ multiplex PCR; in TCRdb, only in-frame clones are kept and a portion is missing. The data hold around 200,000 clones, with approximately 81% observed a single time.

Sequencing was carried out using PBMCs or T cells enriched from blood (not recorded which). The sequence came from a man in his forties or fifties who had recovered from COVID-19. The rearrangement uses TRBV27 and TRBJ2-1; 7 bases match TRBD1. The CDR3 DNA follows: TGTGCCAGCAGTTCCCTAGGGGGCGAGCAGTTCTTC. As protein: CASSSLGGEQFF.